The 31 T cell receptor beta chains in this list originate from one sample, sequenced in a study of blood T cell repertoires in COVID-19. Profiled with immunoSEQ multiplex PCR; TCRdb holds only in-frame clones, not every one. The profile shows more than 85,000 clones, around 84% of them singletons. The material sequenced was peripheral blood. The source is a woman of 80 years or more with active or convalescent COVID-19.

The chain couples TRBV2 to TRBJ1-3; no definite D call. V shed 4 bases and J shed 1 base, with 5 bases lying between them. Germline CDR1 SNHLY, CDR2 FYNNEI. This CDR3 has 13 amino acids. CDR3 bases: TGTGCCAGCAGTGGGAGTTCTGGAAACACCATATATTTT. The encoded protein is CASSGSSGNTIYF.

The gene calls are TRBV6-5 and TRBJ2-1; TRBD2 might be the D (6 bases). The germline gives CDR1 MNHEY, CDR2 SVGAGI. The CDR3 totals 15 residues. V was shortened by 0 bases and J by 5 bases, with 11 bases between the two germline ends. The CDR3 DNA reads TGTGCCAGCAGTTACTCGGGAGGCGGGAACAATGAGCAGTTCTTC. Translating gives CASSYSGGGNNEQFF.

This chain connects TRBV6-6 to TRBJ1-4, with 10 bases aligning to TRBD1. The germline CDR1 and CDR2 sequences are MNHNY and SVGAGI (reference sequence). CDR3 length equals 14 residues. The junction had 5 bases not matched to a gene; V was cut back by 5 bases and J by 8 bases. The CDR3 DNA reads TGTGCCAGCAGTAAGGGACAGGGGTGGGAAAAACTGTTTTTT. Translated: CASSKGQGWEKLFF.

The rearrangement links TRBV28 to TRBJ2-5; 9 bases are a match to TRBD2. Germline V gives CDR1 MDHEN, CDR2 SYDVKM. CDR3 length: 12 residues. Trimming cost V 8 bases and J 4 bases; bases outside gene matches: 2. The CDR3 spells CASLAGAETQYF. The CDR3 nucleotides read TGTGCCAGCTTAGCGGGAGCAGAGACCCAGTACTTC.

This clone has a handful of counts. V usage is TRBV5-1 and J usage is TRBJ2-1, with 9 bases that match TRBD2. CDR3 length: 14 residues. Germline V gene lookup returns CDR1 SGHRS and CDR2 YFSETQ. J was trimmed by 7 bases and V by 0 bases; bases with no gene match: 2. CDR3 sequence (DNA): TGCGCCAGCAGCTTGGCTAGCGGGATGAATGAGCAGTTCTTC. It codes for CASSLASGMNEQFF. Using reference TRBV5-1 and TRBJ2-1 for the parts outside the CDR3, the full variable domain is KAGVTQTPRYLIKTRGQQVTLSCSPISGHRSVSWYQQTPGQGLQFLFEYFSETQRNKGNFPGRFSGRQFSNSRSEMNVSTLELGDSALYLCASSLASGMNEQFFGPGTRLTVL.

With respect to this clone: A read error may explain this, as a much larger clone is one base away. This rearrangement joins TRBV7-9 to TRBJ1-4; the match to TRBD1 covers 11 bases. Looked up from germline, CDR1 is SEHNR and CDR2 is FQNEAQ (reference sequence). With 4 bases clipped from V and 4 bases from J, the junction kept 2 bases outside the gene matches. The CDR3 totals 15 residues. CDR3 loop: CASSWGTGGNEKLFF. In DNA, the CDR3 is TGTGCCAGCAGCTGGGGGACAGGGGGTAATGAAAAACTGTTTTTT.

V and J are TRBV10-3 and TRBJ2-1, with D tentatively TRBD2 (5 bases). From germline, CDR1 is ENHRY and CDR2 SYGVKD. The CDR3 is 13 amino acids. V dropped 3 bases and J dropped 6 bases, with 9 bases sitting between them. CDR3 nucleotides: TGTGCCATCAGTGATGAAGCGGTCAATGAGCAGTTCTTC. Translating gives CAISDEAVNEQFF.

This clone was detected once. The chain is built from TRBV5-6 and TRBJ2-3, with D possibly TRBD2 on 5 matching bases. The ends were cut back, 1 base at V and 2 bases at J, with 14 bases in the middle. Germline CDR1 is SGHDT and CDR2 is YYEEEE. The CDR3 totals 16 residues. The CDR3 DNA reads as TGTGCCAGCAGCTTGCTCAGCGGATTTTCCACAGATACGCAGTATTTT. Amino acids: CASSLLSGFSTDTQYF.

The CDR3 region is CASSQQPGLAGGPLYEQYF. The CDR3 DNA sequence: TGTGCCAGCAGCCAACAACCGGGACTAGCGGGAGGGCCTTTATACGAGCAGTACTTC. The V gene is TRBV7-4, the J gene TRBJ2-7; TRBD2 matches 16 bases. Trimming cost V 5 bases and J 4 bases; bases outside gene matches: 14. The CDR3 has 19 residues. The germline V gene has CDR1 SGHVT and CDR2 SQSDAQ. Full variable domain (outside the CDR3, taken from reference TRBV7-4 and TRBJ2-7): GAGVSQSPRYKVAKRGRDVALRCDSISGHVTLYWYRQTLGQGSEVLTYSQSDAQRDKSGRPSGRFSAERPERSVSTLKIQRTEQGDSAVYLCASSQQPGLAGGPLYEQYFGPGTRLTVT.

In its sample, this clone was seen once. The chain carries TRBV9 and TRBJ1-1; TRBD1 is a possible D gene (5 bases). Between the trimmed V and J ends, which lost 2 bases and 6 bases, there was a span of 11 bases. Germline-derived CDR1 and CDR2 are SGDLS and YYNGEE. CDR3 length equals 13 residues. The CDR3 nucleotides read TGTGCCAGCAGCGTCCGAAGGGGTCCTGAAGCTTTCTTT. It encodes CASSVRRGPEAFF.

The gene calls are TRBV11-2 and TRBJ2-6; perhaps TRBD1 as D (6 bases). Trimming took 5 bases from V and 7 from J, leaving 21 bases between them. The CDR3 totals 17 residues. CDR1 is SGHAT and CDR2 is FQNNGV in the germline V gene. The CDR3 sequence is CASSAATGSNFANVLTF. CDR3 nucleotides: TGTGCCAGCAGCGCTGCTACAGGGTCTAATTTCGCCAACGTCCTGACTTTC.

V gene TRBV10-2 combines with J gene TRBJ2-7; 10 nucleotides align to TRBD1. The germline V gene has CDR1 WSHSY and CDR2 SAAADI. The CDR3 spans 16 residues. The ends lost 7 bases at V and 3 bases at J; junction bases unmatched: 12. The CDR3 nucleotides are TGCGCCAGCACTAGTAAGCTCCGGGACAGGGGCTACGAGCAGTACTTC. It specifies CASTSKLRDRGYEQYF.

This rearrangement joins TRBV5-1 to TRBJ1-6; D is possibly TRBD1 (6 bases). The V gene lost 3 bases and the J gene lost 14 bases, with 24 bases spanning the gap. The CDR3 runs 16 residues. In germline, CDR1 is SGHRS, CDR2 YFSETQ. The CDR3: CASSSSSGNTGMALHF. CDR3 DNA sequence: TGCGCCAGCAGCTCAAGTTCGGGCAATACAGGGATGGCCCTCCACTTT.

This chain joins TRBV6-5 and TRBJ2-1; 10 bases map to TRBD2. V gave up 0 bases and J gave up 7 bases; unmatched junction bases: 3. CDR3 length equals 15 residues. Germline V CDR1 and CDR2: MNHEY, SVGAGI. This CDR3 reads CASSYSASGSNEQFF. CDR3 coding DNA: TGTGCCAGCAGTTACTCGGCTAGCGGGAGTAATGAGCAGTTCTTC.

The chain couples TRBV20-1 to TRBJ2-7; D is undetermined. Trimming cost V 3 bases and J 2 bases, with 5 bases left between them. The CDR3 runs to 11 residues. Germline values: CDR1 DFQATT, CDR2 SNEGSKA (reference sequence). CDR3 DNA: TGCAGTGCTAGCGTAACCTACGAGCAGTACTTC. Its translation: CSASVTYEQYF.

The genes are TRBV30 and TRBJ1-3; 10 positions agree with TRBD1. The V and J ends lost 5 bases and 3 bases, in that order; junction bases with no gene match: 4. Germline V gene sequence: CDR1 GTSNPN, CDR2 SVGIG (reference sequence). The CDR3 length is 14 residues. The CDR3 DNA reads TGTGCCTGGGTGGGACAGGGGTTTGGAAACACCATATATTTT. Amino acid sequence: CAWVGQGFGNTIYF.

The chain is built from TRBV9 and TRBJ2-6; 9 bases align to TRBD1. The CDR3 length is 17 residues. V lost 0 bases to trimming and J lost 0 bases; unmatched junction nucleotides: 1. CDR1 is SGDLS and CDR2 is YYNGEE in the germline V gene. The CDR3: CASSVETGGSGANVLTF. As DNA, the CDR3 is TGTGCCAGCAGCGTAGAGACAGGGGGCTCTGGGGCCAACGTCCTGACTTTC.

A note on this clone: One junction end disagrees with the germline gene, perhaps due to a read error. V gene TRBV27 combines with J gene TRBJ1-2; TRBD1 matches 7 bases. The length of the CDR3 is 15 residues. The germline CDR1 and CDR2 sequences are MNHEY and SMNVEV (reference sequence). CDR3 region: CASRLSGGQKYGYTF. CDR3 sequence (DNA): TGTGCCAGCAGGTTATCAGGGGGACAGAAATATGGCTACACCTTC.

The chain has TRBV5-1 and TRBJ2-1; 10 positions agree with TRBD1. Germline loops: CDR1 SGHRS, CDR2 YFSETQ. Losses at the gene ends were 3 bases for V and 7 bases for J; bases not matched to a gene: 4. There are 14 residues in the CDR3. The CDR3 spells CASSSGTGVNEQFF. The CDR3, as DNA: TGCGCCAGCAGCTCCGGGACAGGGGTAAATGAGCAGTTCTTC.

This clone was detected only a few times. The chain employs TRBV9 and TRBJ1-6; possible D gene TRBD1, 5 bases. CDR3 length: 14 residues. Germline lookup yields CDR1 SGDLS and CDR2 YYNGEE. V was shortened by 2 bases and J by 8 bases, with 11 bases between the two germline ends. The CDR3: CASSVGGAYSPLHF. Here the CDR3 DNA reads TGTGCCAGCAGCGTGGGGGGAGCGTATTCACCCCTCCACTTT.

The J gene is TRBJ2-1, the V gene TRBV5-1; unclear D gene. The CDR3 is made up of 14 amino acids. Trimming removed 0 bases from V and 0 bases from J, with 4 bases in between. Germline V lookup: CDR1 SGHRS, CDR2 YFSETQ. CDR3 sequence: CASSLESSYNEQFF. Here the CDR3 DNA reads TGCGCCAGCAGCTTGGAGAGCTCCTACAATGAGCAGTTCTTC.

This rearrangement joins TRBV4-1 to TRBJ1-1; D is unresolved. The CDR3 is 16 residues long. V lost 0 bases and J lost 5, with 16 bases in between. The V gene's germline CDR1 is MGHRA and CDR2 YSYEKL. The CDR3 here is CASSQDQSSRGTEAFF. The DNA of the CDR3 is TGCGCCAGCAGCCAAGATCAGTCCTCCCGAGGGACTGAAGCTTTCTTT.

The rearrangement uses TRBV27 and TRBJ1-6; 7 bases line up with TRBD1. Unmatched junction bases numbered 6, after V lost 2 bases and J lost 8 bases. Looked up from germline, CDR1 is MNHEY and CDR2 is SMNVEV (reference sequence). The CDR3 loop spans 15 amino acids. The CDR3, as DNA: TGTGCCAGCAGTTTAGTTTCACAGGGGTATTCACCCCTCCACTTT. Residues: CASSLVSQGYSPLHF.

This rearrangement joins TRBV7-9 to TRBJ1-2; 8 bases fit TRBD1. The germline V gene encodes CDR1 SEHNR and CDR2 FQNEAQ (reference sequence). With 5 bases clipped from V and 7 bases from J, the junction kept 6 bases outside the gene matches. This CDR3 is 13 amino acids long. DNA for the CDR3: TGTGCCAGCAGCCCGCGAGACAGGGGTGGCTACACCTTC. This encodes CASSPRDRGGYTF. The full variable domain, completed using reference TRBV7-9 and TRBJ1-2, is DTGVSQNPRHKITKRGQNVTFRCDPISEHNRLYWYRQTLGQGPEFLTYFQNEAQLEKSRLLSDRFSAERPKGSFSTLEIQRTEQGDSAMYLCASSPRDRGGYTFGSGTRLTVV.

Note on this clone: Just one base apart from a much larger clone, this may be a read error. The identical CDR3 is also encoded by other nucleotide sequences in the sample. CDR3: CASSLTGNYGYTF. In DNA, the CDR3 is TGTGCCAGCAGTTTGACAGGGAACTATGGCTACACCTTC. The V gene is TRBV28, the J gene TRBJ1-2; TRBD1 agrees at 7 bases. The germline gives CDR1 MDHEN, CDR2 SYDVKM. Trimming cost V 3 bases and J 2 bases; bases outside gene matches: 0. The CDR3 spans 13 residues.

The rearrangement joins TRBV11-2 to TRBJ2-1; 12 nucleotides agree with TRBD2. The CDR3 length is 17 residues. V was clipped by 1 base and J by 6 bases; unmatched bases: 7. Germline-derived CDR1 and CDR2 are SGHAT and FQNNGV. This CDR3 is CASSLVLLAGGTNEQFF. CDR3 coding DNA: TGTGCCAGCAGCTTAGTTTTACTAGCGGGAGGAACCAATGAGCAGTTCTTC.

This chain uses TRBV19 with TRBJ1-4; 8 positions agree with TRBD1. V shed 3 bases, J shed 6 bases, and the junction held 12 bases outside the gene matches. This CDR3 is 17 amino acids long. In germline, CDR1 is LNHDA, CDR2 SQIVND (reference sequence). CDR3: CASSMLKTGTGHEKLFF. The CDR3 DNA is TGTGCCAGTAGTATGCTAAAAACCGGGACAGGCCATGAAAAACTGTTTTTT.

This chain uses TRBV21-1 with TRBJ2-1; TRBD1, as called in the table, went unchecked against the DNA. TRBV21-1 is given as a pseudogene. This CDR3 has 19 amino acids. The CDR3 protein is CASRLDRPQPLPPDNEQFF. CDR3 sequence (DNA): TGTGCCAGCAGATTGGACAGGCCACAACCCCTGCCTCCTGACAATGAGCAGTTCTTC.

J is TRBJ2-1 and V is TRBV7-8; 7 nucleotides align to TRBD1. The ends lost 3 bases at V and 9 bases at J; junction bases unmatched: 11. Germline V CDR1 and CDR2: SGHVS, FQNEAQ. This CDR3 has 15 residues. CDR3: CASSLDIIQGIEQFF. Written as DNA, the CDR3 is TGTGCCAGCAGCTTGGACATCATACAGGGGATTGAGCAGTTCTTC.

The chain recombines TRBV7-2 with TRBJ2-7; 7 bases are shared with TRBD2. CDR3 length equals 14 residues. V trimming: 0 bases; J trimming: 3 bases; junction bases outside the gene matches: 2. Germline-derived CDR1 and CDR2 are SGHTA and FQGNSA. CDR3 sequence (DNA): TGTGCCAGCAGCTTAGCGGGAGGGGTCTACGAGCAGTACTTC. Its protein product is CASSLAGGVYEQYF. Full variable domain (remainder filled in from reference TRBV7-2 and TRBJ2-7): GAGVSQSPSNKVTEKGKDVELRCDPISGHTALYWYRQSLGQGLEFLIYFQGNSAPDKSGLPSDRFSAERTGGSVSTLTIQRTQQEDSAVYLCASSLAGGVYEQYFGPGTRLTVT.

This chain connects TRBV13 to TRBJ2-2, with 11 bases fitting TRBD1. The length of the CDR3 is 17 residues. Per germline, CDR1 PRHDT and CDR2 FYEKMQ (reference sequence). J gave up 6 bases and V 6 bases, and 12 bases lay outside the gene matches. The CDR3, as DNA: TGTGCCAGCAGTCACCGGAGGGACAGGGGGACGTCCGGGGAGCTGTTTTTT. Translation: CASSHRRDRGTSGELFF.